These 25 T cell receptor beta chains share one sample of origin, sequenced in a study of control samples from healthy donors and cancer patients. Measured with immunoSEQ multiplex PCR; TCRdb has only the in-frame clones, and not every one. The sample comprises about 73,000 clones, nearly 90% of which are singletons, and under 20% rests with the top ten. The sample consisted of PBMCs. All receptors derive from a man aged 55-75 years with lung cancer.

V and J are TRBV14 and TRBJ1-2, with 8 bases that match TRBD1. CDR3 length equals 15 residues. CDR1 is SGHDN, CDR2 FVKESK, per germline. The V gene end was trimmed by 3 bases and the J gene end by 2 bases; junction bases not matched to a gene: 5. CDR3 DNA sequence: TGTGCCAGCAGCCAGTCGGACAGGGCGAACTATGGCTACACCTTC. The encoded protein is CASSQSDRANYGYTF.

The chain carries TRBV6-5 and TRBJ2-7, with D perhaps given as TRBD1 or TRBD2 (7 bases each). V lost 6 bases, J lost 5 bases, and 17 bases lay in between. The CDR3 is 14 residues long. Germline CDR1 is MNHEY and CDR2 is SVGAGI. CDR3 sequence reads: CASRIPGGVHEQYF. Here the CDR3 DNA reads TGTGCCAGCAGGATCCCAGGGGGGGTCCACGAGCAGTACTTC.

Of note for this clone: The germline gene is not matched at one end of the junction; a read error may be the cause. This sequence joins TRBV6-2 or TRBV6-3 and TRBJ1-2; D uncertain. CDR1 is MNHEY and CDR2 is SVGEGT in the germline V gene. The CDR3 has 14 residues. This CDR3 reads CASSSNLNGGLPSF. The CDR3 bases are TGTGCCAGCAGTTCGAACCTCAACGGAGGTCTTCCTTCCTTC.

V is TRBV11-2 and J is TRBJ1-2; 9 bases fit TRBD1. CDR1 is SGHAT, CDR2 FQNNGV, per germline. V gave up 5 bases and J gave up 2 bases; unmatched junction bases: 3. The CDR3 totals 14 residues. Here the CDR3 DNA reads TGTGCCAGCAGCCCCGGGACAGGGAACTATGGCTACACCTTC. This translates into CASSPGTGNYGYTF.

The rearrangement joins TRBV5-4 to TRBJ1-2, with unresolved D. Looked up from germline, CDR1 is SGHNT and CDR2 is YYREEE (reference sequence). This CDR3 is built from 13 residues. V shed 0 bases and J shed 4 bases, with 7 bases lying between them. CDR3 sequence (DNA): TGTGCCAGCAGCTTGGCAGGTACCTATGGCTACACCTTC. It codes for CASSLAGTYGYTF.

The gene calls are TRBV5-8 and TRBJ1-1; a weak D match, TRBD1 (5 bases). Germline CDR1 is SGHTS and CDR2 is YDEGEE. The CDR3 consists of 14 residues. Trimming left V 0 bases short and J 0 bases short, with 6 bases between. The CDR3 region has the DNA TGTGCCAGCAGCTTGGGGGGGTTGAACACTGAAGCTTTCTTT. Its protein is CASSLGGLNTEAFF.

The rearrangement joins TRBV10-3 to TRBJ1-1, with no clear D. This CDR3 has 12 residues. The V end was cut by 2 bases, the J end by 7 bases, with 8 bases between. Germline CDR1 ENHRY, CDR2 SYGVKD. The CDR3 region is CAISELLGEAFF. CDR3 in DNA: TGTGCCATCAGTGAGCTGCTGGGTGAAGCTTTCTTT.

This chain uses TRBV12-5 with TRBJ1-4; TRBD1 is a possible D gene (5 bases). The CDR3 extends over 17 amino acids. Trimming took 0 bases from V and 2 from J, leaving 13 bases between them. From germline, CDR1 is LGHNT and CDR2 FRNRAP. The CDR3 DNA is TGTGCTAGTGGTTTGGTCCCTGACGGGACGACTAATGAAAAACTGTTTTTT. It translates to CASGLVPDGTTNEKLFF.

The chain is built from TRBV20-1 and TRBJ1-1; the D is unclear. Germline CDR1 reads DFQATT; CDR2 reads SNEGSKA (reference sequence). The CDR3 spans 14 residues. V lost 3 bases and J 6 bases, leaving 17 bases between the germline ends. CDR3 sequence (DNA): TGCAGTGCTAGTTCGCCAGATAATTATCCTGAAGCTTTCTTT. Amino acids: CSASSPDNYPEAFF.

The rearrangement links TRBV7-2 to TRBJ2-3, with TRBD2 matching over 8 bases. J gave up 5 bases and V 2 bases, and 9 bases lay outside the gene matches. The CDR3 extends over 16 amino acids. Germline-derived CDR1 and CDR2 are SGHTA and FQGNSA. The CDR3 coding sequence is TGTGCCAGCAGCTTATGGGGGCGGGGGGAATTAGATACGCAGTATTTT. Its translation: CASSLWGRGELDTQYF.

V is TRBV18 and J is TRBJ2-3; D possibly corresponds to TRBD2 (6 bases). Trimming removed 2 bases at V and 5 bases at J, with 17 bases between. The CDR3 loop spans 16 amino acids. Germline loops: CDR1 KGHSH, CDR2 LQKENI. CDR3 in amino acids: CASSPARGSGVDTQYF. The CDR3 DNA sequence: TGTGCCAGCTCACCAGCGAGGGGTAGCGGCGTAGATACGCAGTATTTT.

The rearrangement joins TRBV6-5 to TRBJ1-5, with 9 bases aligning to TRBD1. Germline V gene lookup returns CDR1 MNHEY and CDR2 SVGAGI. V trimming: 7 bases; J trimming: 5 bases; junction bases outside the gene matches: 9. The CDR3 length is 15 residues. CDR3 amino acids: CASNPGDRVDQPQHF. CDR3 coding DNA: TGTGCCAGCAACCCTGGGGACAGGGTTGATCAGCCCCAGCATTTT.

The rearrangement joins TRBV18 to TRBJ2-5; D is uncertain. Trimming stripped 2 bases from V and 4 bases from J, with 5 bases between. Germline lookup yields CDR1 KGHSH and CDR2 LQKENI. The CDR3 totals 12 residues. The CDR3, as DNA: TGTGCCAGCTCACCAAAGATAGAGACCCAGTACTTC. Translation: CASSPKIETQYF.

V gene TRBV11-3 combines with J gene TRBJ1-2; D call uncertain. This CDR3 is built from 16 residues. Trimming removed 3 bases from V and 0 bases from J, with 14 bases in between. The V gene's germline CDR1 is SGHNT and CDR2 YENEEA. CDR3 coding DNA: TGTGCCAGCAGCTTCTGGACCGTAACCACTAACTATGGCTACACCTTC. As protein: CASSFWTVTTNYGYTF.

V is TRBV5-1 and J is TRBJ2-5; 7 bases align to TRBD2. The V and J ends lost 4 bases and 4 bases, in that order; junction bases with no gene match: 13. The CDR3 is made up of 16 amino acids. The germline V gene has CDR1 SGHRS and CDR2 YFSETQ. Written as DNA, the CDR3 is TGCGCCAGCAGCACCGGGACTATCGAATATAGAGAGACCCAGTACTTC. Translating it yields CASSTGTIEYRETQYF.

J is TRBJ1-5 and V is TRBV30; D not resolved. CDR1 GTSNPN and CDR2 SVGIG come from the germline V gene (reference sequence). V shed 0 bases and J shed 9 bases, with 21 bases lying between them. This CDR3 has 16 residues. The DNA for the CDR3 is TGTGCCTGGAGTGTACCCGGACCTTCACGTAGGGTGCCCCAGCATTTT. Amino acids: CAWSVPGPSRRVPQHF. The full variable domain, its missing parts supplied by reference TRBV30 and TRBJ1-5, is SQTIHQWPATLVQPVGSPLSLECTVEGTSNPNLYWYRQAAGRGLQLLFYSVGIGQISSEVPQNLSASRPQDRQFILSSKKLLLSDSGFYLCAWSVPGPSRRVPQHFGDGTRLSIL.

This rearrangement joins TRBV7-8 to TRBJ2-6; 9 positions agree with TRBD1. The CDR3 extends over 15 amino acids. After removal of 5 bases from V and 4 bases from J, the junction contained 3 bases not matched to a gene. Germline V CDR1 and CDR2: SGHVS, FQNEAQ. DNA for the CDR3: TGTGCCAGCAGCGTACAGGGGGCGGGGGCCAACGTCCTGACTTTC. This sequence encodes CASSVQGAGANVLTF.

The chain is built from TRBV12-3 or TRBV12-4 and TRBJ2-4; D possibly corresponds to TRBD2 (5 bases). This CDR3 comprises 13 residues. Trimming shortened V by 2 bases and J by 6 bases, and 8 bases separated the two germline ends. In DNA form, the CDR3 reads TGTGCCAGCAGTTTACCGGGGATAAACATTCAGTACTTC. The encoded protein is CASSLPGINIQYF.

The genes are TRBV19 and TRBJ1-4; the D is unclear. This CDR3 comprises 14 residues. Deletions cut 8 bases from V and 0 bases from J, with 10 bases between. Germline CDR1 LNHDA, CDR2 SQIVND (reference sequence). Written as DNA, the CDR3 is TGTGCCAGTGGGAAGCCTGCAACTAATGAAAAACTGTTTTTT. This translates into CASGKPATNEKLFF.

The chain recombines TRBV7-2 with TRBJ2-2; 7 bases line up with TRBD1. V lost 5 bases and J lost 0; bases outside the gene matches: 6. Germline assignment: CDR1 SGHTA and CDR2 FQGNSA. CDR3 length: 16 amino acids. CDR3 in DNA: TGTGCCAGCAGCCCGGACGGGACAGCGAACACCGGGGAGCTGTTTTTT. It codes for CASSPDGTANTGELFF.

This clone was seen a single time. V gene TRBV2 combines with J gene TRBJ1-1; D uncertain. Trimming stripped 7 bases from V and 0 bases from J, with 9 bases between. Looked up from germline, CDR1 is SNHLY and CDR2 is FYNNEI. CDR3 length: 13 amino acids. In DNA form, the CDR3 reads TGTGCCAGCAAGGCGGATCTGAACACTGAAGCTTTCTTT. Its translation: CASKADLNTEAFF.

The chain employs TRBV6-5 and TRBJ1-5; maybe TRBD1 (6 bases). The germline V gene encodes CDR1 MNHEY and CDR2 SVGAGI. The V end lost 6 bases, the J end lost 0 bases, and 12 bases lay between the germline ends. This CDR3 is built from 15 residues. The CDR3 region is CASSAGQYSNQPQHF. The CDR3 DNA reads TGTGCCAGCAGCGCAGGACAGTATAGCAATCAGCCCCAGCATTTT.

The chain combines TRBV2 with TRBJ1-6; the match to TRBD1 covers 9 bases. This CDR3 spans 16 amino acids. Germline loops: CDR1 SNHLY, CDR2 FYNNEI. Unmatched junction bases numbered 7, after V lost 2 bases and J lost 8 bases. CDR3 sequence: CASSEKGTGTDSPLHF. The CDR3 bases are TGTGCCAGCAGTGAAAAGGGGACAGGGACGGATTCACCCCTCCACTTT.

The CDR3 is CASSPPAGTYEQYF. CDR3 DNA sequence: TGTGCCAGCTCACCACCCGCAGGGACCTACGAGCAGTACTTC. The chain is built from TRBV18 and TRBJ2-7; a possible D gene is TRBD1 (5 bases). Per germline, CDR1 KGHSH and CDR2 LQKENI. CDR3 length: 14 amino acids. V was pared by 0 bases and J by 2 bases, with 8 bases between.

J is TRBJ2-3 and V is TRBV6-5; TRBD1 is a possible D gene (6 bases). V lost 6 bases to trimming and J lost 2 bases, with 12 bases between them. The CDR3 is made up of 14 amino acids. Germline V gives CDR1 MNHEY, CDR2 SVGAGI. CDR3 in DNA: TGTGCCAGCAGACAGGGTCGAATCACAGATACGCAGTATTTT. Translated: CASRQGRITDTQYF.